A selection of T cell receptor beta chains follows, all from one sample in a study of T cells in Graves' hyperthyroidism and ophthalmopathy. TCRdb ran MiXCR on the multiplex PCR reads and lists one entry per CDR3 protein. The sample holds about 420,000 distinct CDR3 sequences, approximately 15% seen once. Input material: blood. These receptors originate from a woman under 30 with Graves' hyperthyroidism. The conserved cysteine and the conserved F or W are not part of the CDR3 here.

length: 13; J: TRBJ2-5; V: TRBV20-1; CDR3: SASDRGEVYETQY
length: 12; J: TRBJ1-2; V: TRBV29-1; CDR3: SVEARKANYGYT
length: 11; J: TRBJ2-1; V: TRBV7-9; CDR3: ASSFTGRGEQF
length: 13; J: TRBJ2-2; V: TRBV19; CDR3: ASTRLAVNTGELF
length: 14; J: TRBJ2-1; V: TRBV12-3/TRBV12-4; CDR3: ASSLSGLAGVDEQF
length: 11; J: TRBJ2-7; V: TRBV11-2; CDR3: ASSAGSSYEQY
length: 11; J: TRBJ1-1; V: TRBV5-1; CDR3: ASSSGYDTEAF
length: 11; J: TRBJ1-1; V: TRBV18; CDR3: ASSPTNRIEAF
length: 13; J: TRBJ2-4; V: TRBV28; CDR3: ASSRPGTSVNIQY
length: 10; J: TRBJ2-1; V: TRBV2; CDR3: ASSQGVNEQF
length: 13; J: TRBJ2-3; V: TRBV20-1; CDR3: SASGASGTTDTQY
length: 13; J: TRBJ2-3; V: TRBV9; CDR3: ASSVDRGSTDTQY
length: 13; J: TRBJ1-1; V: TRBV7-9; CDR3: ASSQGKVSGTEAF
length: 14; J: TRBJ2-1; V: TRBV29-1; CDR3: SVLYSGTSVDNEQF
length: 12; J: TRBJ1-1; V: TRBV9; CDR3: ASSATAGLTEAF